The present TCR beta chain was sequenced within a study of breast tumors, draining lymph nodes, adjacent tissues. The V end was cut by 5 bases, the J end by 7 bases, with 9 bases between. The CDR3 has 12 residues. Germline values: CDR1 SGHDN, CDR2 FVKESK. Samples came from axillary lymph nodes draining the breast cancer. TCRdb re-analysed the multiplex PCR reads in MiXCR, keeping a single row per CDR3 protein. The sample gives 200,000 or so distinct CDR3 sequences, around 29% of which show up once; approximately 4.5% is in the top ten. This clonotype came up many times. No antigen is known for it. Study observations and caveats: The lymph node origin of tumor T cells was framed as consistent with a hypothesis, not demonstrated. Tumors had less TCR diversity than lymph nodes, more than nontumor tissue.

The chain employs TRBV14 and TRBJ1-5, with D hard to call. Sequenced sample: axillary lymph node tissue. This receptor was obtained from a female donor with breast cancer. Some clones in this sample may be carry-over from other donors' samples. The CDR3 spells CASSLPGQPQHF. Here the CDR3 DNA reads TGTGCCAGCAGCTTACCGGGCCAGCCCCAGCATTTT. The full variable domain, in which reference TRBV14 and TRBJ1-5 provide the parts outside the CDR3, is EAGVTQFPSHSVIEKGQTVTLRCDPISGHDNLYWYRRVMGKEIKFLLHFVKESKQDESGMPNNRFLAERTGGTYSTLKVQPAELEDSGVYFCASSLPGQPQHFGDGTRLSIL.